The rows below give T cell receptor beta chains drawn from one sample of a study of control samples from healthy donors and cancer patients. TCRdb's table, derived via immunoSEQ multiplex PCR, lists solely in-frame clones and lacks some. The sample shows approximately 86,000 clones, roughly 84% of them seen only once. Sequencing was performed on blood. Source of these receptors: a middle-aged woman in good health. The CDR3 runs from the conserved cysteine through the conserved F or W. A D gene is named only where the DNA matches it firmly. Part of the rows lack a size; the others show once, few, many or a class for expanded clones.

v_call: TRBV15
j_call: TRBJ1-1
d_call: TRBD1
clone_size: .
cdr3_nt: TGTGCCACCAGCGGCCCGGGACAGGGAGGGACTGAAGCTTTCTTT
cdr3_aa: CATSGPGQGGTEAFF

v_call: TRBV7-3
j_call: TRBJ2-1
d_call: .
clone_size: once
cdr3_nt: TGTGCCAGCAGCTTAACGTCTGTGACACGTGAGCAGTTCTTC
cdr3_aa: CASSLTSVTREQFF

v_call: TRBV7-3
j_call: TRBJ2-3
d_call: .
clone_size: .
cdr3_nt: TGTGCCAGCAGCCCTGAGGGGGGTCGCACAGATACGCAGTATTTT
cdr3_aa: CASSPEGGRTDTQYF

v_call: TRBV5-4
j_call: TRBJ2-7
d_call: TRBD2
clone_size: few
cdr3_nt: TGTGCCAGCAGCTTTAGCGGGGGGGCCTGGGAGCAGTACTTC
cdr3_aa: CASSFSGGAWEQYF

v_call: TRBV12-3/TRBV12-4
j_call: TRBJ1-3
d_call: .
clone_size: .
cdr3_nt: TGTGCCAGCAGTTTCTTCAACACCATATATTTT
cdr3_aa: CASSFFNTIYF

v_call: TRBV27
j_call: TRBJ1-4
d_call: .
clone_size: .
cdr3_nt: TGTGCCAGCAGTTTATCAACTAATGAAAAACTGTTTTTT
cdr3_aa: CASSLSTNEKLFF

v_call: TRBV29-1
j_call: TRBJ1-1
d_call: .
clone_size: .
cdr3_nt: TGCAGCGTTGTATTGGCGGGGATGAACACTGAAGCTTTCTTT
cdr3_aa: CSVVLAGMNTEAFF

v_call: TRBV18
j_call: TRBJ2-3
d_call: TRBD2
clone_size: .
cdr3_nt: TGTGCCAGCTCCCAGAGAGCGGGGGGGAACACAGATACGCAGTATTTT
cdr3_aa: CASSQRAGGNTDTQYF

v_call: TRBV30
j_call: TRBJ1-2
d_call: .
clone_size: .
cdr3_nt: TGTGCCTGGAAGGGGAACTATGGCTACACCTTC
cdr3_aa: CAWKGNYGYTF

v_call: TRBV5-6
j_call: TRBJ2-7
d_call: TRBD2
clone_size: .
cdr3_nt: TGTGCCAGCAGCTTGCCCGGGACTAGCGGGGGTTTTGCCTACGAGCAGTACTTC
cdr3_aa: CASSLPGTSGGFAYEQYF

v_call: TRBV15
j_call: TRBJ2-3
d_call: TRBD2
clone_size: .
cdr3_nt: TGTGCCACCAGCAGAATTGGGACTAGCGGTGGAGATACGCAGTATTTT
cdr3_aa: CATSRIGTSGGDTQYF

v_call: TRBV3-1/TRBV3-2
j_call: TRBJ1-2
d_call: .
clone_size: .
cdr3_nt: TGTGCCAGCAGCCAAGATCGGGGAGGCTATGGCTACACCTTC
cdr3_aa: CASSQDRGGYGYTF

v_call: TRBV7-9
j_call: TRBJ1-2
d_call: TRBD1
clone_size: .
cdr3_nt: TGTGCCAGCAGCTCGTTTCGGGACAGGGAGACCTTC
cdr3_aa: CASSSFRDRETF

v_call: TRBV7-9
j_call: TRBJ1-2
d_call: TRBD1
clone_size: few
cdr3_nt: TGTGCCAGCAACGAGGGACAGGGAGACGGCTACACCTTC
cdr3_aa: CASNEGQGDGYTF

v_call: TRBV4-3
j_call: TRBJ1-6
d_call: TRBD1
clone_size: .
cdr3_nt: TGCGCCAGCAGCCAGGGCGGGACAGAAAATTCACCCCTCCACTTT
cdr3_aa: CASSQGGTENSPLHF

v_call: TRBV27
j_call: TRBJ2-7
d_call: TRBD1
clone_size: .
cdr3_nt: TGTGCCAGCAGTCGACAGACAGGGGTAGCGTCCTACGAGCAGTACTTC
cdr3_aa: CASSRQTGVASYEQYF

v_call: TRBV2
j_call: TRBJ1-1
d_call: .
clone_size: .
cdr3_nt: TGTGCCAGCAGTGGAGGGAGTAAAAACACTGAAGCTTTCTTT
cdr3_aa: CASSGGSKNTEAFF

v_call: TRBV15
j_call: TRBJ2-3
d_call: TRBD2
clone_size: .
cdr3_nt: TGTGCCACCAGCAGATACTCTAGCGGGGGGTCCACAGATACGCAGTATTTT
cdr3_aa: CATSRYSSGGSTDTQYF

v_call: TRBV10-3
j_call: TRBJ2-2
d_call: .
clone_size: .
cdr3_nt: TGTGCCCTCGGGACCCCGAACACCGGGGAGCTGTTTTTT
cdr3_aa: CALGTPNTGELFF

v_call: TRBV5-4
j_call: TRBJ1-1
d_call: TRBD1
clone_size: .
cdr3_nt: TGTGCCAGCAGCACGGGACAGGGGACATACACTGAAGCTTTCTTT
cdr3_aa: CASSTGQGTYTEAFF

v_call: TRBV6-5
j_call: TRBJ1-2
d_call: TRBD1
clone_size: .
cdr3_nt: TGTGCCAGCAGTCCCACCTTTGGGACAGGTGATGGCTACACCTTC
cdr3_aa: CASSPTFGTGDGYTF

v_call: TRBV7-2
j_call: TRBJ1-5
d_call: .
clone_size: .
cdr3_nt: TGTGCCAGCAGCTTATACAGAAGCAATCAGCCCCAGCATTTT
cdr3_aa: CASSLYRSNQPQHF

v_call: TRBV29-1
j_call: TRBJ1-1
d_call: .
clone_size: .
cdr3_nt: TGCAGCGGGGTCAGGGGTAACACTGAAGCTTTCTTT
cdr3_aa: CSGVRGNTEAFF

v_call: TRBV7-7
j_call: TRBJ2-1
d_call: .
clone_size: .
cdr3_nt: TGTGCCAGCAGCTTAGCAAGAGGGCGATTTACGGCCATGGGGAATGAGCAGTTCTTC
cdr3_aa: CASSLARGRFTAMGNEQFF

v_call: TRBV5-1
j_call: TRBJ2-7
d_call: .
clone_size: .
cdr3_nt: TGCGCCAGCAGCTTGGAGGTCCACGAGCAGTACTTC
cdr3_aa: CASSLEVHEQYF

v_call: TRBV4-3
j_call: TRBJ1-4
d_call: TRBD1
clone_size: once
cdr3_nt: TGCGCCAGCAGCCAAGATAGGACAGGGAGTTTCAGTGAAAAACTGTTTTTT
cdr3_aa: CASSQDRTGSFSEKLFF

v_call: TRBV6-5
j_call: TRBJ1-6
d_call: .
clone_size: once
cdr3_nt: TGTGCCAGCAGTTACTCCCGGACTCAGTATAATTCACCCCTCCACTTT
cdr3_aa: CASSYSRTQYNSPLHF

v_call: TRBV10-1
j_call: TRBJ2-1
d_call: .
clone_size: .
cdr3_nt: TGCGCCAGCAGTGTCCAGGGTGACAGTGAGCAGTTCTTC
cdr3_aa: CASSVQGDSEQFF

v_call: TRBV19
j_call: TRBJ1-6
d_call: .
clone_size: .
cdr3_nt: TGTGCAACGGGCGGGAGTTCACCCCTCCACTTT
cdr3_aa: CATGGSSPLHF

v_call: TRBV6-1
j_call: TRBJ2-1
d_call: TRBD2
clone_size: .
cdr3_nt: TGTGCCAGCAGTGAAGTATATGGCGGGGGGGCCAATGAGCAGTTCTTC
cdr3_aa: CASSEVYGGGANEQFF

v_call: TRBV29-1
j_call: TRBJ2-1
d_call: .
clone_size: few
cdr3_nt: TGCAGCGTTTTGGGCGGTCGCGGGGCGGGAAATGAGCAGTTCTTC
cdr3_aa: CSVLGGRGAGNEQFF

v_call: TRBV5-1
j_call: TRBJ2-5
d_call: .
clone_size: once
cdr3_nt: TGCGCCAGCAGCTCTGGGGTTAGTCGGTTATCTGAGACCCAGTACTTC
cdr3_aa: CASSSGVSRLSETQYF

v_call: TRBV5-1
j_call: TRBJ2-5
d_call: TRBD1
clone_size: .
cdr3_nt: TGCGCCAGCAGCCTCGGGACAGGGGATGGGGAGACCCAGTACTTC
cdr3_aa: CASSLGTGDGETQYF

v_call: TRBV20-1
j_call: TRBJ2-3
d_call: TRBD2
clone_size: .
cdr3_nt: TGCAGTGCTAGTACGGGGGGGCGGTTTGGAGATACGCAGTATTTT
cdr3_aa: CSASTGGRFGDTQYF

v_call: TRBV16
j_call: TRBJ1-5
d_call: .
clone_size: .
cdr3_nt: TGTGCCAGCAGCCAATCGAAGAGCAATCAGCCCCAGCATTTT
cdr3_aa: CASSQSKSNQPQHF

v_call: TRBV2
j_call: TRBJ2-7
d_call: TRBD1
clone_size: .
cdr3_nt: TGTGCCAGCAGATGGACAGGGGGGGGGAACTACGAGCAGTACTTC
cdr3_aa: CASRWTGGGNYEQYF

v_call: TRBV19
j_call: TRBJ1-2
d_call: .
clone_size: few
cdr3_nt: TGTGCCAGTAGTATAATGGGCCTTGGACGTTATCGATCGCGGGGCTACACCTTC
cdr3_aa: CASSIMGLGRYRSRGYTF

v_call: TRBV9
j_call: TRBJ2-1
d_call: .
clone_size: once
cdr3_nt: TGTGCCAGCAGCGTAGGGGTTTACAATGAGCAGTTCTTC
cdr3_aa: CASSVGVYNEQFF

v_call: TRBV5-1
j_call: TRBJ1-5
d_call: .
clone_size: .
cdr3_nt: TGCGCCAGCAGTCCTGGGGGCTCCGTTCATCAGCCCCAGCATTTT
cdr3_aa: CASSPGGSVHQPQHF